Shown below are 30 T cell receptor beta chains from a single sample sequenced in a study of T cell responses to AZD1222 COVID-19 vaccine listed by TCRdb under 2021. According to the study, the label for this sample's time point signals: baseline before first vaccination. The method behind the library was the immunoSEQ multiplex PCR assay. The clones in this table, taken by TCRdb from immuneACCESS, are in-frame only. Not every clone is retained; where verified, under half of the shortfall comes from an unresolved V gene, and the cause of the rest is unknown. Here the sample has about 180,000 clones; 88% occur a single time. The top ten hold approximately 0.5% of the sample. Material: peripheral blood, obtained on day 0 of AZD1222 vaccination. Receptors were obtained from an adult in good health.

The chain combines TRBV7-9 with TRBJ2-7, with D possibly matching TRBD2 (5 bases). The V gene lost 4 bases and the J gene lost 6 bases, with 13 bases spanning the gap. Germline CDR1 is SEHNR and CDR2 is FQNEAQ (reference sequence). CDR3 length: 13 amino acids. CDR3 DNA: TGTGCCAGCAGCTCGGACTCGCGTATCGAGCAGTACTTC. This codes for CASSSDSRIEQYF.

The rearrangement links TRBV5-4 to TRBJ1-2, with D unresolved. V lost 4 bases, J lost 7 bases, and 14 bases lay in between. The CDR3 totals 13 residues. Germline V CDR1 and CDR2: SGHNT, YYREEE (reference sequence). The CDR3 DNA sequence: TGTGCCAGCAGCCCTGACTCAAGGGCTGGCTACACCTTC. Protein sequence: CASSPDSRAGYTF.

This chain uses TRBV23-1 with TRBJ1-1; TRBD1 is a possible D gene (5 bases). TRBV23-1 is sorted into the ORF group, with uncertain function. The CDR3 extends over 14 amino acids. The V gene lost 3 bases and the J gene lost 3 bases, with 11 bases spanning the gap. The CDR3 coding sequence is TGCGCCAGCAGTCAGGGGGATAGGGACACTGAAGCTTTCTTT. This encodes CASSQGDRDTEAFF.

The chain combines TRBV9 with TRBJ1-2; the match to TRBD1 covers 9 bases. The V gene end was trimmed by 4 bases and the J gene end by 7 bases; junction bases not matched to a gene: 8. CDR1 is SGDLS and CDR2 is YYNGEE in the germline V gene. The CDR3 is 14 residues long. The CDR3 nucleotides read TGTGCCAGCAGCCACCAGACAGGGGGACGTGGCTACACCTTC. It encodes CASSHQTGGRGYTF.

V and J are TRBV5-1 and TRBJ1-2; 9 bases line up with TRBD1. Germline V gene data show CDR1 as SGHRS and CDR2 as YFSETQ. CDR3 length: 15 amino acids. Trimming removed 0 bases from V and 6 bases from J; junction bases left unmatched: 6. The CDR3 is CASSLAGDRVNGYTF. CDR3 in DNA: TGCGCCAGCAGCTTGGCTGGGGACAGGGTTAATGGCTACACCTTC.

Here the CDR3 DNA reads TGTGCCAGCAGATTGGGACAGAGTAATCAGCCCCAGCATTTT. The encoded protein is CASRLGQSNQPQHF. V is TRBV6-5 and J is TRBJ1-5; 7 bases fit TRBD1. In germline, CDR1 is MNHEY, CDR2 SVGAGI. There are 14 residues in the CDR3. J was trimmed by 4 bases and V by 6 bases; bases with no gene match: 6.

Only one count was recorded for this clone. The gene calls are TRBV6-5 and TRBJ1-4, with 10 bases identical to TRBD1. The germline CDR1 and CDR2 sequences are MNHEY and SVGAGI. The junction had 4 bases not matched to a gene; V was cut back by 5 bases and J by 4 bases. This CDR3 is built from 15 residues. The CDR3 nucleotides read TGTGCCAGCAGTCGACAGGGGGCTGGTAATGAAAAACTGTTTTTT. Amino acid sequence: CASSRQGAGNEKLFF.

For the CDR3, the DNA is TGTGCCAGCAGCGCAGGCACTGAAGCTTTCTTT. It is translated as CASSAGTEAFF. J is TRBJ1-1 and V is TRBV7-9; the D is unclear. Trimming cost V 5 bases and J 4 bases, with 5 bases left between them. CDR3 length: 11 residues. Germline loops: CDR1 SEHNR, CDR2 FQNEAQ (reference sequence).

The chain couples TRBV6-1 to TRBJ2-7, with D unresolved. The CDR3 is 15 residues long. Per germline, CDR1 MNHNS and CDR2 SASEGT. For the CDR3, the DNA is TGTGCAATCCAGGACCCCAAAACTCAGAGGCGCGAGCAGTACTTC. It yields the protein CAIQDPKTQRREQYF.

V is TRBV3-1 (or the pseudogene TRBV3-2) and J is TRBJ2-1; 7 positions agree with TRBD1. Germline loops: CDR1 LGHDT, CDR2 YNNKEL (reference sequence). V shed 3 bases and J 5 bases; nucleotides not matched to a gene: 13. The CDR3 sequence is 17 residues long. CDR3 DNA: TGTGCCAGCAGCCATACACAGGGGAGAGGTCCAAACAATGAGCAGTTCTTC. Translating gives CASSHTQGRGPNNEQFF.

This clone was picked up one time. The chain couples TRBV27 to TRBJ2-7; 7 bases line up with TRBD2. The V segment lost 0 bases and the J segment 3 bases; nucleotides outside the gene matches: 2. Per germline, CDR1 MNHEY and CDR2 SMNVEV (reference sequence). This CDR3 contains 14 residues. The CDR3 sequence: CASSLSGLFYEQYF. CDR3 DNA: TGTGCCAGCAGTTTATCGGGACTATTCTACGAGCAGTACTTC.

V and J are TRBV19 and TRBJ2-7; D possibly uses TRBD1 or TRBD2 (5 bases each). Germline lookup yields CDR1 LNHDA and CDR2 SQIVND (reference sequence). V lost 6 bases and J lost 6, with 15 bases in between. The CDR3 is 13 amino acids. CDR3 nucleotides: TGTGCCAGTAGCACCAAACGGGACGGCGAGCAGTACTTC. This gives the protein CASSTKRDGEQYF.

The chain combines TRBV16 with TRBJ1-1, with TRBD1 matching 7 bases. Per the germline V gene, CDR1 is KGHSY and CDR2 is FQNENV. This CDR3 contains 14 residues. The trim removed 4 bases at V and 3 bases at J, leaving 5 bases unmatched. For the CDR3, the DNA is TGTGCCAGCAGCCTAGGCGGACAGGACACTGAAGCTTTCTTT. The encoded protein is CASSLGGQDTEAFF.

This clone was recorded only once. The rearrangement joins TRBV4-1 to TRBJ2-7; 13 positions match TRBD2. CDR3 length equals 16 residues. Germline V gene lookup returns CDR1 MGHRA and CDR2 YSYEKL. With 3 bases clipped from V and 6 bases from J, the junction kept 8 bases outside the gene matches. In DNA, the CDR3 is TGCGCCAGCAGCCACCATTTGACTAGCGGGAGGAGCGAGCAGTACTTC. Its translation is CASSHHLTSGRSEQYF.

The CDR3 DNA is TGTGCCAGCAGTTACGGGATGCCGACAGATACGCAGTATTTT. The encoded protein is CASSYGMPTDTQYF. This chain joins TRBV6-2 or TRBV6-3 and TRBJ2-3; D is ambiguous. Germline V CDR1 and CDR2: MNHEY, SVGEGT. The CDR3 totals 14 residues. The germline V and J ends were trimmed by 2 bases and 3 bases, with 9 bases remaining between them.

DNA for the CDR3: TGTGCCAGCAGCCATTACGAGCAGTACTTC. Translated, it gives CASSHYEQYF. This chain joins TRBV6-5 and TRBJ2-7; D is unresolved. Looked up from germline, CDR1 is MNHEY and CDR2 is SVGAGI. This CDR3 is built from 10 residues. V lost 6 bases and J lost 4, with 4 bases in between.

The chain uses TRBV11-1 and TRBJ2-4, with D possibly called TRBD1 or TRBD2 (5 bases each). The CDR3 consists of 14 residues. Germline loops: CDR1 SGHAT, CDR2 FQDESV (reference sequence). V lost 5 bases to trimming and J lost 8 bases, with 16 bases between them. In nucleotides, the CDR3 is TGTGCCAGCAGCAGCAGGGTCGGGATAGACATTCAGTACTTC. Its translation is CASSSRVGIDIQYF.

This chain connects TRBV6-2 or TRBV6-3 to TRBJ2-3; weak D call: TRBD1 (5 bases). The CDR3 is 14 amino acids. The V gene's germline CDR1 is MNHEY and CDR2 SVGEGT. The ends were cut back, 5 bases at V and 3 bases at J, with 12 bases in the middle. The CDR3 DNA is TGTGCCAGCAGTCTCCAGGGTGGGACAGATACGCAGTATTTT. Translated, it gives CASSLQGGTDTQYF.

The CDR3 spells CASSYPLSGNTGELFF. CDR3 in DNA: TGTGCCAGCAGTTACCCTCTTTCAGGGAACACCGGGGAGCTGTTTTTT. The V gene is TRBV6-2 or TRBV6-3, the J gene TRBJ2-2, with no clear D. Looked up from germline, CDR1 is MNHEY and CDR2 is SVGEGT. This CDR3 has 16 amino acids. The V end lost 2 bases, the J end lost 1 base, and 11 bases lay between the germline ends.

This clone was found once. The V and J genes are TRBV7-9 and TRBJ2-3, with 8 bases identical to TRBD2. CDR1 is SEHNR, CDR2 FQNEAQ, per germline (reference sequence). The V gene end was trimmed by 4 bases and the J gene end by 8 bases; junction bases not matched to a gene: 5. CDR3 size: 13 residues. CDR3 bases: TGTGCCAGCAGCTCCGGGGGGGCGAGTACGCAGTATTTT. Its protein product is CASSSGGASTQYF.

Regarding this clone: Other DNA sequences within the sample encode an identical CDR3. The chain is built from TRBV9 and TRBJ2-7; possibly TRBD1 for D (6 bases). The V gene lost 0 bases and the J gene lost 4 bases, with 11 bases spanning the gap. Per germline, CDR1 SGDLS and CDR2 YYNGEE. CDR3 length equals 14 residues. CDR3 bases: TGTGCCAGCAGCGTAGGGCAGGGGACGTACGAGCAGTACTTC. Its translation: CASSVGQGTYEQYF.

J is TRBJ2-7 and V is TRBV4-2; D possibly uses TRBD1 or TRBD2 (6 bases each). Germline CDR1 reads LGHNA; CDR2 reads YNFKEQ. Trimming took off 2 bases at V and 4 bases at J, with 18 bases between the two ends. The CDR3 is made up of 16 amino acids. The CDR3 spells CASSQTWGGGGYEQYF. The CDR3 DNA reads TGTGCCAGCAGCCAAACATGGGGCGGAGGGGGGTACGAGCAGTACTTC.

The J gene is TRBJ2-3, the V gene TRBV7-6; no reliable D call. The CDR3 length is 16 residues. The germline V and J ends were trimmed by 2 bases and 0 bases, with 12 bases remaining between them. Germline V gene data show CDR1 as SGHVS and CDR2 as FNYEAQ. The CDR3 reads CASSLRAVSSTDTQYF. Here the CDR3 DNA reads TGTGCCAGCAGCTTACGAGCAGTTTCTAGCACAGATACGCAGTATTTT.

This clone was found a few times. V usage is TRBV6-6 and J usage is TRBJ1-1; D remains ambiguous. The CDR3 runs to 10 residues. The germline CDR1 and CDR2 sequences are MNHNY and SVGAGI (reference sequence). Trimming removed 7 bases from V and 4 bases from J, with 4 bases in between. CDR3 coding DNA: TGTGCCAGCAAATCCACTGAAGCTTTCTTT. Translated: CASKSTEAFF.

The CDR3 DNA sequence: TGTGCCAGCAGCGAGGCTAGCGGGAGTCCTGAGCAGTTCTTC. Residues: CASSEASGSPEQFF. The rearrangement links TRBV9 to TRBJ2-1; the match to TRBD2 covers 10 bases. Germline V CDR1 and CDR2: SGDLS, YYNGEE. The trim removed 3 bases at V and 9 bases at J, leaving 6 bases unmatched. This CDR3 has 14 residues.

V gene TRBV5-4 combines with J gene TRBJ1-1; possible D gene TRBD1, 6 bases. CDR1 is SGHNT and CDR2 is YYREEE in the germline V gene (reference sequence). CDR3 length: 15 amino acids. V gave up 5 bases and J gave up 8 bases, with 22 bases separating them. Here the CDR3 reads CASRVEGGYHAEAFF. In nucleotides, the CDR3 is TGTGCCAGCAGGGTAGAGGGGGGATACCACGCCGAAGCTTTCTTT. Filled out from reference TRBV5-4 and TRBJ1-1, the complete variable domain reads ETGVTQSPTHLIKTRGQQVTLRCSSQSGHNTVSWYQQALGQGPQFIFQYYREEENGRGNFPPRFSGLQFPNYSSELNVNALELDDSALYLCASRVEGGYHAEAFFGQGTRLTVV.

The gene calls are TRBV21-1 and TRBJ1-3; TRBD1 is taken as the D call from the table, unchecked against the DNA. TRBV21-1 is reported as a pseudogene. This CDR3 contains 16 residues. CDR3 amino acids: CASSKGARGPGNTIYF. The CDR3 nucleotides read TGTGCCAGCAGCAAAGGTGCCAGGGGGCCTGGAAACACCATATATTTT.

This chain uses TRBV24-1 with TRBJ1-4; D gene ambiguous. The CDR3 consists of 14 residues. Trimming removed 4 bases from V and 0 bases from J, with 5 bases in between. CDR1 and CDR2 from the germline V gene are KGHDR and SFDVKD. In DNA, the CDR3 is TGTGCCACCAGTGAGGGCCCAACTAATGAAAAACTGTTTTTT. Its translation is CATSEGPTNEKLFF.

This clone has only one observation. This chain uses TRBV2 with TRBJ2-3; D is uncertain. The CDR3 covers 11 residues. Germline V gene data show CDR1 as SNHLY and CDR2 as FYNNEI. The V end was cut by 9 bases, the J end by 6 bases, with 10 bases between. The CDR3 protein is CASSSTDTQYF. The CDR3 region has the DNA TGTGCCAGTAGTAGTACCGATACGCAGTATTTT.

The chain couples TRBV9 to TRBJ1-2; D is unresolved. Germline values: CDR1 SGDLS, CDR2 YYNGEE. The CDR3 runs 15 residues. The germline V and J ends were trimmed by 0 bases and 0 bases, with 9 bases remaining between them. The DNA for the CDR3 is TGTGCCAGCAGCGTAGATAAAGGGTCTAACTATGGCTACACCTTC. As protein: CASSVDKGSNYGYTF.